This T cell receptor beta chain came from a study of identical twins. General study findings and limits: Models predicted too little out-of-frame TCR alpha sharing in monozygotic twins. Invariant MAIT and iNKT cells may have partly biased zero-insertion analyses.

TCRdb analysed the 5' RACE reads with MiXCR anew, one entry per CDR3 protein. The sample has hundreds of thousands of distinct CDR3 sequences, about 9.4% seen once; the top ten hold around 0.98%. There are a few counts of this clonotype. What it binds is unknown. Germline V gene data show CDR1 as SEHNR and CDR2 as FQNEAQ (reference sequence). The CDR3 totals 14 residues. J lost 0 bases, V lost 6 bases, and 3 bases had no gene match. The sample was also reused in another study, on yellow fever vaccine responses in identical twins.

The sequence was obtained from a woman aged 18-29 years in good health. Input material: PBMCs. V is TRBV7-9 and J is TRBJ2-5; 8 bases are shared with TRBD1. The CDR3 reads CASSWDRYQETQYF. The DNA of the CDR3 is TGTGCCAGCAGTTGGGACAGGTACCAAGAGACCCAGTACTTC.